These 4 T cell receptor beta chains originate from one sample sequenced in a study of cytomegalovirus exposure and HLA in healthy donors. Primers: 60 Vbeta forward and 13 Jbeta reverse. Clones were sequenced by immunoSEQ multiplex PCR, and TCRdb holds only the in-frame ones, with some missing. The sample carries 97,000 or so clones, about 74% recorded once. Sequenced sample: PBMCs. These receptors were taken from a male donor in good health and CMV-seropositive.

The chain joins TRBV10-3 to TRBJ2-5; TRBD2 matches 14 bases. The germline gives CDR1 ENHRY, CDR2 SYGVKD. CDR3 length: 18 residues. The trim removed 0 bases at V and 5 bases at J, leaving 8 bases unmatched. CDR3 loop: CAISESPTSGRAGETQYF. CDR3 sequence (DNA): TGTGCCATCAGTGAGTCCCCGACTAGCGGGAGGGCCGGGGAGACCCAGTACTTC.

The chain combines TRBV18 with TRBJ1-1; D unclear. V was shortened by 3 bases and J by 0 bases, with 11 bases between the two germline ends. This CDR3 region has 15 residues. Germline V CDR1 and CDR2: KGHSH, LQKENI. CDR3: CASSPLDGMNTEAFF. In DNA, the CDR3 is TGTGCCAGCTCACCCTTAGACGGGATGAACACTGAAGCTTTCTTT.

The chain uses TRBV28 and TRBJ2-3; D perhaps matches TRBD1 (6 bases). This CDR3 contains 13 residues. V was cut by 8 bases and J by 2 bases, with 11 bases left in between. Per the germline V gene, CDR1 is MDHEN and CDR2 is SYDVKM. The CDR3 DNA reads TGTGCCAGCGCCACAGGGAACACAGATACGCAGTATTTT. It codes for CASATGNTDTQYF.

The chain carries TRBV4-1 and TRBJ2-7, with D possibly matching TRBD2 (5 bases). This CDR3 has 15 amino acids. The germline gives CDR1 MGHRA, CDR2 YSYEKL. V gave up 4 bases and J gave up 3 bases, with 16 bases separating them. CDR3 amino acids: CASSPGVQAIYEQYF. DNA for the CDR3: TGCGCCAGCAGCCCCGGGGTCCAGGCAATCTACGAGCAGTACTTC.